This entry concerns a single TCR beta chain. Its antigen remains unidentified. This record belongs to a study of monozygotic twins with cystic fibrosis. Study details: Library input was 2.5 to 3.5 micrograms of fragmented DNA, with approximately 16 PCR cycles. Study-wide findings and caveats: The repertoire was suggested to be naive-dominated, clonality median around 0.0095. J usage was most co-twin-similar in 8 of 16 pairs, V in 13. Monozygotic CF twins shared more identical nucleotide clonotypes than unrelated patients.

Germline assignment: CDR1 SGHTA and CDR2 FQGNSA. The V gene lost 3 bases and the J gene lost 5 bases, with 10 bases spanning the gap. The CDR3 spans 13 residues. Data came from immunoSEQ multiplex PCR; TCRdb stores just in-frame clones and leaves some out. The sample carries 30,000 or so clones, 66% recorded once. What was sequenced was blood. V is TRBV7-2 and J is TRBJ2-5; TRBD1 is a possible D gene (6 bases). The receptor's source is a girl aged 5-17 years with cystic fibrosis. In nucleotides, the CDR3 is TGTGCCAGCAGCTTCACAGGGTGGGAGACCCAGTACTTC. Translated: CASSFTGWETQYF.